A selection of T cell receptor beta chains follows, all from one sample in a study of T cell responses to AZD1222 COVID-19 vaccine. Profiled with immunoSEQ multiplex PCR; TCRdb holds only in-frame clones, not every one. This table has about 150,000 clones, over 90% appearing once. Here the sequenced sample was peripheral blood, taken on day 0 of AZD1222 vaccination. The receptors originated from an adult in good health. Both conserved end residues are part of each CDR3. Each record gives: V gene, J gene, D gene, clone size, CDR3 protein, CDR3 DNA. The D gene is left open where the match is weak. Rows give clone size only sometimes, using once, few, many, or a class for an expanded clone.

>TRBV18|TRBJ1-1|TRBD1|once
CASSPQGQLNTEAFF
TGTGCCAGCTCACCACAGGGACAGCTGAACACTGAAGCTTTCTTT
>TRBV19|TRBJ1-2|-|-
CASSIGGNYGYTF
TGTGCCAGTAGTATAGGGGGGAACTATGGCTACACCTTC
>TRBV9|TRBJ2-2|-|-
CASGRGFVDTGELFF
TGTGCCAGCGGTCGGGGTTTCGTGGACACCGGGGAGCTGTTTTTT
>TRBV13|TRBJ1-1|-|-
CASSSRQVGVMNTEAFF
TGTGCCAGCAGCTCCAGACAGGTAGGGGTCATGAACACTGAAGCTTTCTTT
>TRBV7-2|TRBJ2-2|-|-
CASSDPQGSNTGELFF
TGTGCCAGCAGCGATCCTCAGGGGTCGAACACCGGGGAGCTGTTTTTT
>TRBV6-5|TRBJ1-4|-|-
CASSYRPQPTNEKLFF
TGTGCCAGCAGTTATCGCCCACAGCCAACTAATGAAAAACTGTTTTTT
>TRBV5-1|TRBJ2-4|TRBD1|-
CASSSIAPGQGGIQYF
TGCGCCAGCAGCTCCATCGCTCCGGGACAGGGCGGCATTCAGTACTTC
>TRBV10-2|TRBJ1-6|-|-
CASSSQYGGLGNSPLHF
TGCGCCAGCTCCTCTCAGTATGGGGGACTTGGAAATTCACCCCTCCACTTT
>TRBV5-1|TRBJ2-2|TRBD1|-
CASSLLTGVGSTGELFF
TGCGCCAGCAGCTTGCTCACAGGGGTTGGCAGCACCGGGGAGCTGTTTTTT
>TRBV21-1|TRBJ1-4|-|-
CASSKCWEKLFF
TGTGCCAGCAGCAAATGTTGGGAAAAACTGTTTTTT
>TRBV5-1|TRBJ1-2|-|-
CASNLGPPNYGYTF
TGCGCCAGCAACCTGGGACCGCCCAACTATGGCTACACCTTC
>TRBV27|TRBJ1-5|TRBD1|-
CASSLRVGTGGGQPQHF
TGTGCCAGCAGTTTAAGGGTGGGCACAGGGGGCGGTCAGCCCCAGCATTTT
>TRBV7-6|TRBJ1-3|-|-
CASSSIHRRNSGNTIYF
TGTGCCAGCAGCTCAATACACAGGCGTAACTCTGGAAACACCATATATTTT
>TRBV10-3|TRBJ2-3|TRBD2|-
CAIRSGREADTQYF
TGTGCCATCCGTAGCGGGAGAGAGGCAGATACGCAGTATTTT
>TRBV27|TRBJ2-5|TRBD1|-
CASRLTGQGVRETQYF
TGTGCCAGCAGGCTTACTGGACAGGGGGTACGGGAGACCCAGTACTTC
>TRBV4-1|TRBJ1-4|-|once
CASSQARTVNEKLFF
TGCGCCAGCAGCCAAGCGAGGACAGTTAATGAAAAACTGTTTTTT
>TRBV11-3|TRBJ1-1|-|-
CASSLDRQNTEAFF
TGTGCCAGCAGCTTAGATAGGCAGAACACTGAAGCTTTCTTT
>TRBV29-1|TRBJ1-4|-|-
CSVGETGREKLFF
TGCAGCGTTGGGGAGACAGGACGAGAAAAACTGTTTTTT
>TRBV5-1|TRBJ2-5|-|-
CASSGTLGASRETQYF
TGCGCCAGCAGCGGAACATTGGGGGCTAGTAGAGAGACCCAGTACTTC
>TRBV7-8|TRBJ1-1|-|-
CASSFGEEMNTEAFF
TGTGCCAGCAGCTTCGGAGAGGAGATGAACACTGAAGCTTTCTTT
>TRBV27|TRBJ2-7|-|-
CASSLRDNLEQYF
TGTGCCAGCAGTTTAAGGGACAACCTCGAGCAGTACTTC
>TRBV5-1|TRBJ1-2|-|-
CASSLKSSGAGYTF
TGCGCCAGCAGCTTGAAAAGCTCCGGAGCTGGCTACACCTTC
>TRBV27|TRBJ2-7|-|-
CASSPRELGEQYF
TGTGCCAGCAGTCCACGTGAGTTAGGTGAGCAGTACTTC
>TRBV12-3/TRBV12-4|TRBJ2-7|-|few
CASSLSFSYEQYF
TGTGCCAGCAGTTTGTCCTTCTCCTACGAGCAGTACTTC
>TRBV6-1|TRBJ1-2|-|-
CASSDAQGYGYTF
TGTGCCAGCAGTGATGCTCAGGGTTATGGCTACACCTTC
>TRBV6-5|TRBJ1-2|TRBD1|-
CASRRQGAYGYTF
TGTGCCAGCAGACGACAGGGGGCGTATGGCTACACCTTC
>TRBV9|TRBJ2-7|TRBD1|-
CASSGGGQPYEQYF
TGTGCCAGCAGCGGTGGGGGACAGCCCTACGAGCAGTACTTC
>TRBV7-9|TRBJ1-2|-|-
CASSLDGSGGSYGYTF
TGTGCCAGCAGCTTAGATGGGTCCGGAGGAAGCTATGGCTACACCTTC
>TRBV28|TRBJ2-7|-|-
CASRGGTVLIYEQYF
TGTGCCAGCAGAGGCGGGACCGTCCTCATATACGAGCAGTACTTC
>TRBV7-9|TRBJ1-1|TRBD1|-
CASSLEQGRNTEAFF
TGTGCCAGCAGCTTAGAACAGGGGAGAAATACTGAAGCTTTCTTT
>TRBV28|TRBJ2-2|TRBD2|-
CACYSSGHPTGELFF
TGTGCCTGCTACTCTAGCGGACATCCCACCGGGGAGCTGTTTTTT
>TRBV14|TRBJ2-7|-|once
CASSVTGTAGLQYF
TGTGCCAGCAGCGTTACCGGGACTGCCGGGCTGCAGTACTTC
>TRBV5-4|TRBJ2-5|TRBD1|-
CASSSKTGGRLETQYF
TGTGCCAGCAGCTCCAAGACAGGGGGCCGGTTAGAGACCCAGTACTTC
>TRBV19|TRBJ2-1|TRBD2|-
CASSIGGRYNEQFF
TGTGCCAGTAGTATCGGCGGGAGGTACAATGAGCAGTTCTTC
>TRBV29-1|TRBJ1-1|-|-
CSANDGDTEAFF
TGCAGCGCTAACGATGGGGACACTGAAGCTTTCTTT
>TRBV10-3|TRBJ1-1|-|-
CAIVGGPNTEAFF
TGTGCCATCGTGGGGGGACCGAACACTGAAGCTTTCTTT
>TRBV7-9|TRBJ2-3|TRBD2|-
CASSLGGLAGVLRTDTQYF
TGTGCCAGCAGCTTGGGGGGCCTAGCGGGAGTTTTACGCACAGATACGCAGTATTTT
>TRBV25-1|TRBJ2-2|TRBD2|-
CASSELGGLNTGELFF
TGTGCCAGCAGTGAGTTGGGAGGGCTCAACACCGGGGAGCTGTTTTTT
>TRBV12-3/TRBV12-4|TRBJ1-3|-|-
CASSLYAGNTIYF
TGTGCCAGCAGTTTGTACGCAGGAAACACCATATATTTT
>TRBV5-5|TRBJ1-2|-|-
CASSQDGHNYGYTF
TGTGCCAGCAGCCAGGACGGACATAACTATGGCTACACCTTC
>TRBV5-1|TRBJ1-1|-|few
CASSLSGFSLGNTEAFF
TGCGCCAGCAGCTTGAGCGGCTTTTCATTGGGAAACACTGAAGCTTTCTTT
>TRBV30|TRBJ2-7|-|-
CAWRENYEQYF
TGTGCCTGGAGGGAGAACTACGAGCAGTACTTC
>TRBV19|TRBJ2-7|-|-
CASSIGGREQYF
TGTGCCAGTAGTATTGGAGGGAGGGAGCAGTACTTC
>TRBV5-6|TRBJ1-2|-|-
CASSLDGGKYYGYTF
TGTGCCAGCAGCTTGGACGGGGGGAAATACTATGGCTACACCTTC
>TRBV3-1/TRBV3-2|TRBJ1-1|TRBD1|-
CASSQDRTGWSTEAFF
TGTGCCAGCAGCCAAGACAGGACAGGGTGGAGCACTGAAGCTTTCTTT
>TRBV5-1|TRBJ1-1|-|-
CASRLGGVDTEAFF
TGCGCCAGCAGGTTGGGAGGTGTGGACACTGAAGCTTTCTTT
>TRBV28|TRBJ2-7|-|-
CASSLGGLGRTTYEQYF
TGTGCCAGCAGTTTAGGGGGATTGGGCAGAACTACCTACGAGCAGTACTTC
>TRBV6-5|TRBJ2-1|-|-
CASSYRKNSYNEQFF
TGTGCCAGCAGTTACAGGAAAAACTCCTACAATGAGCAGTTCTTC
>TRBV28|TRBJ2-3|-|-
CASSFGAGSTDTQYF
TGTGCCAGCAGTTTCGGGGCTGGTTCCACAGATACGCAGTATTTT
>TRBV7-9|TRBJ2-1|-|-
CASSLDLGWSYNEQFF
TGTGCCAGCAGCTTAGATCTAGGGTGGTCCTACAATGAGCAGTTCTTC
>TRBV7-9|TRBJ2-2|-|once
CASSLDGPYTGELFF
TGTGCCAGCAGCTTAGACGGACCTTACACCGGGGAGCTGTTTTTT
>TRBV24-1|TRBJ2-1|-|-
CATSDLPAESSYNEQFF
TGTGCCACCAGTGATTTGCCAGCGGAAAGCTCCTACAATGAGCAGTTCTTC
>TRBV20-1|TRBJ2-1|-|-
CSASPQVPYNEQFF
TGCAGTGCTAGTCCCCAAGTCCCCTACAATGAGCAGTTCTTC
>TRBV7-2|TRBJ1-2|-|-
CASSPTGRGSYGYTF
TGTGCCAGCAGCCCTACCGGGCGAGGGAGCTATGGCTACACCTTC
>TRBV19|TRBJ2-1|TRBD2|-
CASSIVAGEWNEQFF
TGTGCCAGTAGTATAGTAGCGGGAGAATGGAATGAGCAGTTCTTC